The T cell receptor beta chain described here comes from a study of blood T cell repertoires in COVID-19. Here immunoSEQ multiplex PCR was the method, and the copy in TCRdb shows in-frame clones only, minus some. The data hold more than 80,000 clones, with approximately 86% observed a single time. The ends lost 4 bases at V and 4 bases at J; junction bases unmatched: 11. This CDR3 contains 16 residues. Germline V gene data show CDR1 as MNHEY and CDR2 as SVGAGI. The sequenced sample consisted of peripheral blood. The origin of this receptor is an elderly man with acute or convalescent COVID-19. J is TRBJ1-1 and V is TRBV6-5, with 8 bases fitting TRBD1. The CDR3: CASSSYGQGSGTEAFF. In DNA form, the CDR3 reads TGTGCCAGCAGTTCTTACGGACAGGGTTCAGGCACTGAAGCTTTCTTT.